This entry lists 23 T cell receptor beta chains sequenced from one sample in a study of blood T cells in healthy people across ages. Primers used in a second PCR of roughly 7 to 12 cycles were a sample-barcoded 5' primer and a J-beta primer mix. TCRdb processed the 5' RACE reads anew with MiXCR; each CDR3 protein has one entry. The sample carries over 600,000 distinct CDR3 sequences, 35% to 60% recorded once. Sequences were obtained from blood. The receptors were sampled from a man at least 80 years old in good health.

This clonotype has a handful of counts. The chain recombines TRBV7-2 with TRBJ2-5, with 7 bases identical to TRBD1. The J segment lost 2 bases and the V segment lost 4 bases, leaving 7 bases of the junction unmatched. Germline V lookup: CDR1 SGHTA, CDR2 FQGNSA. The CDR3 has 15 amino acids. DNA for the CDR3: TGTGCCAGCAGCTCCGACAGGGCCCTACAAGAGACCCAGTACTTC. It translates to CASSSDRALQETQYF.

The chain is built from TRBV12-3 or TRBV12-4 and TRBJ2-5; a weak D match, TRBD2 (6 bases). V lost 3 bases and J 3 bases, leaving 11 bases between the germline ends. The CDR3 sequence is 14 residues long. CDR3 sequence (DNA): TGTGCCAGCAGTTTTGGGGTAGCGGAAGAGACCCAGTACTTC. Protein product: CASSFGVAEETQYF.

This chain uses TRBV12-3 or TRBV12-4 with TRBJ2-7; D perhaps matches TRBD2 (6 bases). This CDR3 is 14 amino acids long. Trimming took 4 bases from V and 4 from J, leaving 14 bases between them. CDR3 nucleotides: TGTGCCAGCAGTTGGGGGGTAGCTCGGTACGAGCAGTACTTC. Its translation: CASSWGVARYEQYF.

This clonotype was detected only once. The chain has TRBV20-1 and TRBJ2-7, with TRBD2 matching over 8 bases. The V segment lost 1 base and the J segment 7 bases; nucleotides outside the gene matches: 15. Germline V CDR1 and CDR2: DFQATT, SNEGSKA (reference sequence). This CDR3 spans 16 amino acids. The CDR3, as DNA: TGCAGTGCTAGAGCCGCAGCGAGCGGGAGAGGGAATGAGCAGTACTTC. This codes for CSARAAASGRGNEQYF.

Concerning this clonotype: One end of the junction varies from germline; a read error may be responsible. The V gene is TRBV7-2, the J gene TRBJ2-4; either TRBD1 or TRBD2 may supply D (6 bases each). The J call may be mistaken, given a closer DNA end match to TRBJ2-7. Germline V lookup: CDR1 SGHTA, CDR2 FQGNSA. This CDR3 contains 15 residues. DNA for the CDR3: TGTGCCGGCAGCTCGCTGGGGGGCTTATCCTACGAGCAGTACTTC. Encoded protein: CAGSSLGGLSYEQYF.

This clonotype was seen at least ten times. This chain connects TRBV7-2 to TRBJ1-5; possibly TRBD1 for D (5 bases). The ends were cut back, 1 base at V and 4 bases at J, with 5 bases in the middle. The CDR3 is 13 residues long. Germline loops: CDR1 SGHTA, CDR2 FQGNSA. The CDR3 is CASSLDRNQPQHF. The CDR3 DNA follows: TGTGCCAGCAGCTTAGACAGGAATCAGCCCCAGCATTTT.

The J gene is TRBJ2-1, the V gene TRBV3-1; 9 bases map to TRBD2. V lost 0 bases to trimming and J lost 7 bases; unmatched junction nucleotides: 7. The CDR3 runs 16 residues. CDR1 and CDR2 from the germline V gene are LGHDT and YNNKEL (reference sequence). CDR3 nucleotide sequence: TGTGCCAGCAGCCAAGATCTGGTAGCGGGAGCTAATGAGCAGTTCTTC. Protein product: CASSQDLVAGANEQFF.

The V and J genes are TRBV10-3 and TRBJ2-5, with D hard to call. Looked up from germline, CDR1 is ENHRY and CDR2 is SYGVKD. The ends were cut back, 11 bases at V and 1 base at J, with 14 bases in the middle. The CDR3 is 13 residues long. The CDR3, as DNA: TGTGCCGCGCGACTCTCTCCCCAAGAGACCCAGTACTTC. It codes for CAARLSPQETQYF.

This clonotype was seen more than once but under ten times. The chain recombines TRBV6-5 with TRBJ2-1; D is undetermined. With 6 bases removed from V and 0 bases from J, the gap between germline ends came to 9 bases. Looked up from germline, CDR1 is MNHEY and CDR2 is SVGAGI. This CDR3 contains 14 residues. Here the CDR3 DNA reads TGTGCCAGCAGCGACCAGTCCTCCTACAATGAGCAGTTCTTC. Translated, it gives CASSDQSSYNEQFF.

CDR3: CASRKAGSYNEQYF. CDR3 in DNA: TGCGCCAGCAGAAAGGCGGGTTCCTACAATGAGCAGTACTTC. The chain has TRBV5-1 and TRBJ2-7, with a possible D match to TRBD2 (5 bases). The CDR3 consists of 14 residues. In germline, CDR1 is SGHRS, CDR2 YFSETQ. V shed 5 bases and J shed 7 bases, with 19 bases lying between them.

The gene calls are TRBV28 and TRBJ1-2, with TRBD1 as a possible D gene (5 bases). Trimming stripped 2 bases from V and 4 bases from J, with 8 bases between. Germline loops: CDR1 MDHEN, CDR2 SYDVKM. CDR3 length: 13 residues. This CDR3 is CASSLGAVYGYTF. CDR3 nucleotide sequence: TGTGCCAGCAGTTTAGGGGCAGTCTATGGCTACACCTTC.

CDR3 loop: CASSFTGTSTDTQYF. CDR3 bases: TGCGCCAGCAGCTTCACCGGGACAAGCACAGATACGCAGTATTTT. The chain uses TRBV5-1 and TRBJ2-3, with a weak D call TRBD1 (6 bases). This CDR3 spans 15 amino acids. Germline lookup yields CDR1 SGHRS and CDR2 YFSETQ. Trimming took 2 bases from V and 0 from J, leaving 10 bases between them.

CDR3 DNA: TGCGCCAGCAGCCAAGCCCCGACTAGCGGAGACATCCAAGAGACCCAGTACTTC. It translates to CASSQAPTSGDIQETQYF. The chain employs TRBV4-3 and TRBJ2-5, with 9 positions matching TRBD2. Trimming cost V 1 base and J 1 base; bases outside gene matches: 10. The CDR3 is 18 residues long. Germline CDR1 reads LGHNA; CDR2 reads YSLEER.

This chain uses TRBV20-1 with TRBJ2-1; the match to TRBD1 covers 7 bases. The end of the DNA fits TRBJ2-7 better, so the J call may be wrong. Germline V gene data show CDR1 as DFQATT and CDR2 as SNEGSKA (reference sequence). This CDR3 has 15 residues. CDR3 region: CSATTTGSSYNEQYF. In nucleotides, the CDR3 is TGCAGTGCCACTACGACAGGGAGCTCCTACAATGAGCAGTACTTC.

V usage is TRBV7-9 and J usage is TRBJ2-1; D is uncertain. This CDR3 has 14 amino acids. V lost 4 bases to trimming and J lost 13 bases, with 20 bases between them. Germline V gene lookup returns CDR1 SEHNR and CDR2 FQNEAQ (reference sequence). Written as DNA, the CDR3 is TGTGCCAGCAGCTCAACGTCGGATAAGGGCTTCCAGTTCTTC. It encodes CASSSTSDKGFQFF.

V and J are TRBV2 and TRBJ2-2; 8 bases agree with TRBD1. Germline V gives CDR1 SNHLY, CDR2 FYNNEI. The junction had 5 bases not matched to a gene; V was cut back by 5 bases and J by 0 bases. The CDR3 extends over 16 amino acids. This chain's CDR3 is CASSIMGQANTGELFF. The DNA for the CDR3 is TGTGCCAGCAGTATAATGGGACAGGCGAACACCGGGGAGCTGTTTTTT.

The V and J genes are TRBV5-1 and TRBJ2-3; 7 nucleotides align to TRBD2. The germline V gene encodes CDR1 SGHRS and CDR2 YFSETQ. Trimming removed 2 bases from V and 5 bases from J; junction bases left unmatched: 8. The CDR3 covers 15 residues. The chain's CDR3 is CASSFQGGIRDTQYF. In DNA, the CDR3 is TGCGCCAGCAGCTTCCAGGGAGGGATTCGAGATACGCAGTATTTT. The whole variable domain, remainder taken from reference TRBV5-1 and TRBJ2-3, is KAGVTQTPRYLIKTRGQQVTLSCSPISGHRSVSWYQQTPGQGLQFLFEYFSETQRNKGNFPGRFSGRQFSNSRSEMNVSTLELGDSALYLCASSFQGGIRDTQYFGPGTRLTVL.

This clonotype was seen only a few times. The chain is built from TRBV7-2 and TRBJ2-7; 7 bases match TRBD2. Germline V lookup: CDR1 SGHTA, CDR2 FQGNSA. V was clipped by 5 bases and J by 0 bases; unmatched bases: 10. The CDR3 is made up of 16 amino acids. For the CDR3, the DNA is TGTGCCAGCAGCGACATTAGCGGGTGGGGCTCCTACGAGCAGTACTTC. It is translated as CASSDISGWGSYEQYF.

Only a few counts were recorded for this clonotype. The gene calls are TRBV14 and TRBJ2-3, with a possible D match to TRBD2 (7 bases). This CDR3 has 17 amino acids. V was trimmed by 5 bases and J by 2 bases, leaving 20 bases between them. Germline V gene sequence: CDR1 SGHDN, CDR2 FVKESK. Written as DNA, the CDR3 is TGTGCCAGCAGCGATAAAAAAAGGGGGGGCTACACAGATACGCAGTATTTT. This encodes CASSDKKRGGYTDTQYF.

This clonotype was counted a few times. The chain recombines TRBV7-2 with TRBJ2-5; 11 bases fit TRBD2. CDR3 length: 16 residues. CDR1 is SGHTA, CDR2 FQGNSA, per germline. Germline trimming cut 4 bases from V and 11 bases from J; bases unmatched to any gene: 15. The CDR3 region has the DNA TGTGCCAGCAGCTCGCCTTCCGGGACTAGCGGAGATGAGCAGTACTTC. Protein: CASSSPSGTSGDEQYF.

J is TRBJ2-4 and V is TRBV6-1, with D possibly TRBD2 on 6 matching bases. The J call could be wrong; TRBJ2-7 is a better fit for the DNA end. This CDR3 has 13 amino acids. Germline lookup yields CDR1 MNHNS and CDR2 SASEGT. The CDR3 DNA reads as TGTGCCAGCACTACCGGGACTTCGTACGAGCAGTACTTC. This gives the protein CASTTGTSYEQYF.

Only one count was recorded for this clonotype. At one end the junction does not follow the germline gene, possibly because of a read error. The gene calls are TRBV7-7 and TRBJ2-5, with D possibly being TRBD1 (6 bases). This CDR3 spans 15 amino acids. The V gene's germline CDR1 is SSHAT and CDR2 FNYEAQ (reference sequence). The CDR3, as DNA: TGTGCTAGCAGCCCTAAACAGGGTATGGGAGAGACCCAGTACTTC. Its protein is CASSPKQGMGETQYF.

Only a few counts were recorded for this clonotype. The chain recombines TRBV5-1 with TRBJ1-2, with 7 nucleotides matching TRBD1. This CDR3 has 14 residues. The V gene's germline CDR1 is SGHRS and CDR2 YFSETQ. Trimming at V came to 3 bases and at J to 4 bases, leaving 6 bases not matched to a gene. The CDR3 is CASSSAGQSYGYTF. Written as DNA, the CDR3 is TGCGCCAGCAGCTCAGCGGGACAGAGCTATGGCTACACCTTC.